This T cell receptor (beta chain) was identified during a study of chronic HIV infection and antiretroviral therapy. A single record per CDR3 protein comes from TCRdb applying MiXCR to the 5' RACE reads. Of about 38,000 distinct CDR3 sequences in the sample, 7.5% to 9% were seen once. V was shortened by 6 bases and J by 0 bases, with 12 bases between the two germline ends. This CDR3 is built from 15 residues. The sequenced material came from peripheral blood. This clonotype was obtained from an adult who had HIV and had not received antiretroviral therapy, or was an uninfected healthy control (not recorded which). V usage is TRBV12-3 or TRBV12-4 and J usage is TRBJ1-3, with D perhaps matching TRBD1 (6 bases). The CDR3 DNA follows: TGTGCCAGCAGGAAAACAGGGCCCTCTGGAAACACCATATATTTT. This translates into CASRKTGPSGNTIYF.